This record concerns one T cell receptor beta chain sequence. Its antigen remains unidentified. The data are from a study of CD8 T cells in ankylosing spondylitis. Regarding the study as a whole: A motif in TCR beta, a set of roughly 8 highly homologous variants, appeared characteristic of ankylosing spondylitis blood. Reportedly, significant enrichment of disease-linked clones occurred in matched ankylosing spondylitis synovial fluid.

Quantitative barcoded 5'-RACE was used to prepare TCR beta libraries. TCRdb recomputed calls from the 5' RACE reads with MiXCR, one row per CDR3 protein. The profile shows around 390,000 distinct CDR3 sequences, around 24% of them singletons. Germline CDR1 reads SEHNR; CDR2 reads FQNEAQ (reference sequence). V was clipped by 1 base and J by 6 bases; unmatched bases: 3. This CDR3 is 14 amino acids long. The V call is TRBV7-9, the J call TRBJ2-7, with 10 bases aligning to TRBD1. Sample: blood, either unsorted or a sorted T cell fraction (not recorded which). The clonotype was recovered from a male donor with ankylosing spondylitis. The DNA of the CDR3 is TGTGCCAGCAGCTTAGGACAGGGGGCGGTCGAGCAGTACTTC. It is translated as CASSLGQGAVEQYF.